This T cell receptor beta chain was sequenced during a study of graft-versus-host responses after intestinal transplantation. Profiling relied on immunoSEQ multiplex PCR, and the TCRdb table lists in-frame clones only, not all of them. This table has 49,000 or so clones, about 93% appearing once. The CDR3 sequence is 15 residues long. Germline V gene sequence: CDR1 SEHNR, CDR2 FQNEAQ (reference sequence). Deletions cut 5 bases from V and 1 base from J, with 12 bases between. The material was PBMCs, obtained 750 to 800 days after a first intestinal transplant, on the day of a second. The clonotype was recovered from a human patient who received an intestinal transplant, so some T cells may come from the graft donor. The chain recombines TRBV7-9 with TRBJ1-3; D is undetermined. CDR3 amino acids: CASSPRTTSGNTIYF. The DNA of the CDR3 is TGTGCCAGCAGCCCTAGAACTACATCTGGAAACACCATATATTTT. The whole variable domain, filled in from reference TRBV7-9 and TRBJ1-3, reads DTGVSQNPRHKITKRGQNVTFRCDPISEHNRLYWYRQTLGQGPEFLTYFQNEAQLEKSRLLSDRFSAERPKGSFSTLEIQRTEQGDSAMYLCASSPRTTSGNTIYFGEGSWLTVV.